One and the same sample provided the 21 T cell receptor beta chains below, sequenced in a study of T cells in Graves' hyperthyroidism and ophthalmopathy. Amplified TCR beta CDR3 regions came from RNA transcripts. The TCR CDR3 was amplified in a first-round RT-PCR using the HTBI primer set. TCRdb reprocessed the multiplex PCR reads with MiXCR, giving one entry per CDR3 protein. The sample consists of hundreds of thousands of distinct CDR3 sequences, around 16% of them appearing once. The sequenced sample consisted of blood. The receptor source for this set is a young woman with Graves' hyperthyroidism.

This clonotype has a count of ten or more. The CDR3 region has the DNA TGTGCCAGCAGCCAAACCAGGACTAGCGGAACCTACGAGCAGTACTTC. It is translated as CASSQTRTSGTYEQYF. The V gene is TRBV3-1, the J gene TRBJ2-7; TRBD2 agrees at 10 bases. The length of the CDR3 is 16 residues. Germline V CDR1 and CDR2: LGHDT, YNNKEL (reference sequence). V shed 2 bases, J shed 2 bases, and the junction held 6 bases outside the gene matches.

Written as DNA, the CDR3 is TGTGCCACCAGCAGAGACAGGGGGCCGGGACTAGCGCGCTACAATGAGCAGTTCTTC. This gives the protein CATSRDRGPGLARYNEQFF. The chain links TRBV15 to TRBJ2-1; TRBD2 aligns across 10 bases. Losses at the gene ends were 0 bases for V and 3 bases for J; bases not matched to a gene: 11. The CDR3 has 19 amino acids. Germline V gives CDR1 LNHNV, CDR2 YYDKDF (reference sequence).

Remarks on this clonotype: This could be a read error, since a much larger clone is one nucleotide away. V and J are TRBV6-2 or TRBV6-3 and TRBJ2-7, with TRBD2 matching 11 bases. Looked up from germline, CDR1 is MNHEY and CDR2 is SVGEGT. V shed 4 bases, J shed 4 bases, and the junction held 12 bases outside the gene matches. The CDR3 consists of 17 residues. The CDR3 spells CASSSKRRLAGGYEQYF. DNA of the CDR3: TGTGCCAGCAGTTCCAAACGACGGTTAGCGGGAGGGTACGAGCAGTACTTC.

This clonotype was detected only a few times. The chain recombines TRBV5-6 with TRBJ2-7; 7 bases are shared with TRBD1. Germline V gene lookup returns CDR1 SGHDT and CDR2 YYEEEE. V was pared by 2 bases and J by 1 base, with 12 bases of the junction left unmatched. The CDR3 length is 17 residues. CDR3: CASSFRFSGTVSYEQYF. In DNA form, the CDR3 reads TGTGCCAGCAGCTTTCGTTTTTCCGGGACAGTTTCCTACGAGCAGTACTTC.

The chain combines TRBV9 with TRBJ2-2, with a possible D match to TRBD2 (6 bases). V was pared by 0 bases and J by 2 bases, with 11 bases between. The germline gives CDR1 SGDLS, CDR2 YYNGEE. The CDR3 contains 16 residues. The CDR3 sequence: CASSVGNGRNTGELFF. Here the CDR3 DNA reads TGTGCCAGCAGCGTAGGGAACGGGAGAAACACCGGGGAGCTGTTTTTT.

This clonotype has more than one count but fewer than ten. CDR3 nucleotides: TGTGCCAGCAGCGACCGGGCCTCGTATCCCGAGCAGTACTTC. Encoded protein: CASSDRASYPEQYF. This chain connects TRBV5-4 to TRBJ2-7; D unclear. Germline CDR1 SGHNT, CDR2 YYREEE (reference sequence). The germline V and J ends were trimmed by 4 bases and 6 bases, with 17 bases remaining between them. The CDR3 loop spans 14 amino acids.

This clonotype was observed at least ten times. The genes are TRBV6-1 and TRBJ2-5, with D possibly TRBD1 on 5 matching bases. The CDR3 consists of 16 residues. V was trimmed by 3 bases and J by 0 bases, leaving 14 bases between them. Germline values: CDR1 MNHNS, CDR2 SASEGT. In nucleotides, the CDR3 is TGTGCCAGCAGTGACGAAGACTGGGGCTACCAAGAGACCCAGTACTTC. Translating gives CASSDEDWGYQETQYF.

The rearrangement joins TRBV20-1 to TRBJ2-2, with 7 bases aligning to TRBD2. The CDR3 is made up of 15 amino acids. Germline CDR1 is DFQATT and CDR2 is SNEGSKA (reference sequence). The J segment lost 2 bases and the V segment lost 3 bases, leaving 6 bases of the junction unmatched. CDR3 bases: TGCAGTGCTAGGGTGAGCGGGACCAACACCGGGGAGCTGTTTTTT. Translation gives CSARVSGTNTGELFF.

This clonotype was observed many times. The V call is TRBV20-1, the J call TRBJ1-6; TRBD1 aligns across 8 bases. The germline gives CDR1 DFQATT, CDR2 SNEGSKA (reference sequence). This CDR3 is 14 amino acids long. After removal of 1 base from V and 8 bases from J, the junction contained 4 bases not matched to a gene. The CDR3 coding sequence is TGCAGTGCTAGAGCCAGGGGGCCCGATTCACCCCTCCACTTT. Translated, it gives CSARARGPDSPLHF.

V is TRBV11-2 and J is TRBJ2-1; 9 positions match TRBD2. Germline V CDR1 and CDR2: SGHAT, FQNNGV. J lost 2 bases, V lost 5 bases, and 7 bases had no gene match. The CDR3 has 16 residues. The CDR3 region has the DNA TGTGCCAGCAGCGCGCCGGGACTAGCCCCCTACAATGAGCAGTTCTTC. It codes for CASSAPGLAPYNEQFF.

This clonotype occurred many times. V and J are TRBV5-1 and TRBJ1-2; D is undetermined. V lost 1 base, J lost 10 bases, and 14 bases lay in between. Germline CDR1 and CDR2: SGHRS and YFSETQ. The CDR3 runs to 13 residues. In DNA, the CDR3 is TGCGCCAGCAGCTTGTCGCCCACAGCAGACTACACCTTC. It specifies CASSLSPTADYTF. The full variable domain, rest sourced from reference TRBV5-1 and TRBJ1-2, is KAGVTQTPRYLIKTRGQQVTLSCSPISGHRSVSWYQQTPGQGLQFLFEYFSETQRNKGNFPGRFSGRQFSNSRSEMNVSTLELGDSALYLCASSLSPTADYTFGSGTRLTVV.

This clonotype was counted at least ten times. CDR3 nucleotide sequence: TGCAGTGCTACCGTAATCCGCGGGGGCTACGAGCAGTACTTC. This sequence encodes CSATVIRGGYEQYF. The V call is TRBV20-1, the J call TRBJ2-7; 7 bases align to TRBD2. CDR3 length: 14 amino acids. The V gene end was trimmed by 4 bases and the J gene end by 3 bases; junction bases not matched to a gene: 9. Germline lookup yields CDR1 DFQATT and CDR2 SNEGSKA (reference sequence).

There are many counts of this clonotype. V usage is TRBV15 and J usage is TRBJ2-5, with TRBD2 matching over 12 bases. The J segment lost 1 base and the V segment lost 0 bases, leaving 9 bases of the junction unmatched. Germline CDR1 and CDR2: LNHNV and YYDKDF (reference sequence). The CDR3 is 19 amino acids. The DNA of the CDR3 is TGTGCCACCAGCAGAGATCTGAAGGGACTAGCGGGCCCCCAAGAGACCCAGTACTTC. It specifies CATSRDLKGLAGPQETQYF.

This clonotype was picked up many times. The genes are TRBV5-8 and TRBJ1-4; D unclear. Germline V gene sequence: CDR1 SGHTS, CDR2 YDEGEE. V lost 0 bases and J 0 bases, leaving 9 bases between the germline ends. The CDR3 length is 16 residues. CDR3 sequence (DNA): TGTGCCAGCAGCTTGGACATAACCTCAACTAATGAAAAACTGTTTTTT. Protein: CASSLDITSTNEKLFF.

At least ten counts were recorded for this clonotype. The chain has TRBV2 and TRBJ1-2; D is perhaps TRBD1 (5 bases). V was clipped by 11 bases and J by 14 bases, with 18 bases between them. The CDR3 consists of 10 residues. Germline-derived CDR1 and CDR2 are SNHLY and FYNNEI. CDR3: CAGLQGFYTF. The CDR3 DNA reads as TGTGCCGGGCTTCAGGGATTTTATACCTTC.

This clonotype was picked up many times. The chain employs TRBV10-3 and TRBJ1-1; D possibly corresponds to TRBD1 (5 bases). CDR3 size: 12 residues. V was shortened by 3 bases and J by 6 bases, with 8 bases between the two germline ends. Germline V gene lookup returns CDR1 ENHRY and CDR2 SYGVKD. The DNA for the CDR3 is TGTGCCATCAGTGACCAGGGCCCTGAAGCTTTCTTT. It specifies CAISDQGPEAFF.

There are a few counts of this clonotype. The DNA of the CDR3 is TGTGCTAGTGGTTCCCTTACTGAAGCTTTCTTT. Translation gives CASGSLTEAFF. The gene calls are TRBV12-5 and TRBJ1-1; D ambiguous. With 4 bases removed from V and 5 bases from J, the gap between germline ends came to 5 bases. CDR1 and CDR2 from the germline V gene are LGHNT and FRNRAP. The CDR3 is made up of 11 amino acids.

This clonotype was seen ten or more times. CDR3 sequence (DNA): TGTGCCAGCAGTTTTAGTCCTCTCCTATTATCCTTGGAGTTCTTC. It yields the protein CASSFSPLLLSLEFF. J is TRBJ2-1 and V is TRBV12-3 or TRBV12-4; D is ambiguous. V dropped 3 bases and J dropped 14 bases, with 23 bases sitting between them. The CDR3 runs to 15 residues.

This clonotype occurred a few times. The CDR3 DNA is TGTGCCAGCAGTTTAAGGGGACAGGGGGCCAGTAGCTATGGCTACACCTTC. It yields the protein CASSLRGQGASSYGYTF. The rearrangement joins TRBV12-3 or TRBV12-4 to TRBJ1-2, with 12 bases fitting TRBD1. V lost 2 bases and J lost 4; bases outside the gene matches: 8. This CDR3 spans 17 amino acids.

This clonotype was recorded many times. CDR3 in amino acids: CSARDLGSGRYEQYF. The CDR3 DNA follows: TGCAGTGCTAGAGATCTAGGCTCGGGCCGCTACGAGCAGTACTTC. The gene calls are TRBV20-1 and TRBJ2-7; D uncertain. CDR3 length: 15 residues. CDR1 and CDR2 from the germline V gene are DFQATT and SNEGSKA (reference sequence). The V and J ends lost 0 bases and 3 bases respectively, with 15 bases between them.

The sample holds a few counts of this clonotype. The V and J genes are TRBV7-8 and TRBJ1-5; D may be TRBD1 (5 bases). Germline CDR1 is SGHVS and CDR2 is FQNEAQ. V lost 6 bases to trimming and J lost 3 bases, with 12 bases between them. The CDR3 length is 14 residues. In DNA, the CDR3 is TGTGCCAGCAGTGTAGGGGACCACAATCAGCCCCAGCATTTT. It encodes CASSVGDHNQPQHF.